This section outlines one TCR beta chain sequence together with its context. This clonotype came up a few times. Its target antigen remains unknown. No qualities accompany the bases; no much larger clone lies one base away. The memory CD4+ T cell population was isolated based on a CD4+CD45RO+CD25- phenotype. Tregs, naive and memory CD4+ T cells from tumor, blood and ipsilateral draining lymph nodes of a handful of breast cancer patients underwent full-length TCR alpha and beta sequencing. Tumor tissue and lymph nodes from ipsilateral axillary dissection were perfused with PBS, minced and digested with collagenase I and hyaluronidase. Mononuclear cells from lymph nodes or around 53 ml of peripheral blood were isolated by Ficoll density gradient centrifugation. FACS confirmed that the sorted cell populations were more than 90% pure. These data are taken from a study (dated by TCRdb to 2015 to 2017). Regarding the study in general: The study set out to test whether tumor-infiltrating Tregs in breast cancer get recruited from blood Tregs or are instead converted in situ from other CD4+ T cell subsets.

The full study reports these points: Validation in the larger cohort was restricted to a single TCR beta V-J rearrangement rather than whole repertoires. Tumor-infiltrating Treg TCR alpha and beta sequences overlapped most with tumor naive CD4+ T cells, then with blood naive CD4+ T cells. Tumor memory CD4+ T cell TCR gene usage clustered with blood and lymph node memory CD4+ cells and lymph node naive CD4+ cells.

Full-length TCR variable regions were amplified by 5' RACE PCR with constant-region reverse primers, and semi-nested PCR with Nested Universal Primer A was subsequently performed. The ReliaPrep RNA Cell Miniprep System was used to extract total RNA, which was then reverse transcribed into 5'RACE-ready cDNA with the SMARTer RACE 5'/3' Kit. Multiplex adaptors were used to barcode full-length TCR alpha and beta libraries, and the barcoded libraries were sequenced on an Illumina MiSeq. Per the original workflow: For each of nine subset-tissue groups, sequencing data from the five patients were pooled, and the groups were compared by unsupervised clustering of TCR gene usage. The Morisita-Horn index, with shared sequences weighted by their contribution to each repertoire, was used to calculate repertoire similarity. Clones were called with MiXCR by TCRdb after fastp trimmed the public reads at Q25, and only in-frame beta chains were retained. Rows with one shared CDR3 protein collapse into an entry with the most common genes and DNA. TCRdb, not the authors, supplied the V and J calls. In all, the sample holds about 64,000 distinct CDR3 sequences, and approximately 22% of those were seen once. The ten largest clones add up to just under 3% of the sample.

The cysteine opens and the phenylalanine closes a CDR3 of 13 amino acids. Just CDR3 DNA is preserved here, 39 bases in frame from base 1. V is cut by 0 bases and J by 7 bases, and the space between the germline ends is 10 bases. Taken from the germline V gene, the CDR1 and CDR2 loops are SGHRS and YFSETQ. Sequenced input: memory CD4+ T cells sorted from a lymph node. The sample's cell subset or site label, in plain terms: memory CD4+ T cells, CD4+CD45RO+CD25-. This receptor chain uses TRBV5-1 and TRBJ1-1, with TRBD1 tentatively as D gene (5 bases match). This clonotype originated in a female donor with breast cancer. The CDR3 region has the sequence CASSLDRSLEAFF. The DNA is as follows: TGCGCCAGCAGCTTGGACAGGAGCCTTGAAGCTTTCTTT.